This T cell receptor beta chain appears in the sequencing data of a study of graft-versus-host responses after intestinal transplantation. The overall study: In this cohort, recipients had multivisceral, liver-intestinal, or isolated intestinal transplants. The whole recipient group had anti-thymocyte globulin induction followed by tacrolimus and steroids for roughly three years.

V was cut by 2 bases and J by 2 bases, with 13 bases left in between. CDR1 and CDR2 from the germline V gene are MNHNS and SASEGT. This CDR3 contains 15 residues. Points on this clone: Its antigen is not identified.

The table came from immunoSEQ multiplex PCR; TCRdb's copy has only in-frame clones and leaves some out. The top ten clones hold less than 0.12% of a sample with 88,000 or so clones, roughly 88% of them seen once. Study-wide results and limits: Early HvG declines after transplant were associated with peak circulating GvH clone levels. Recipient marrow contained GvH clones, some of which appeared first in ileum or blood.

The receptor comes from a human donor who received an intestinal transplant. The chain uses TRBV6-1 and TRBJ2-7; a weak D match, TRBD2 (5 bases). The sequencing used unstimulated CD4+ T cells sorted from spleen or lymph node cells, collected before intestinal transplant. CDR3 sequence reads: CASSESGLRTYEQYF. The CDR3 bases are TGTGCCAGCAGTGAATCTGGACTCCGGACCTACGAGCAGTACTTC.